These 27 T cell receptor beta chains were all obtained from the same sample, sequenced in a study of OX40 agonist ivuxolimab in advanced cancers. Sequenced by immunoSEQ multiplex PCR; TCRdb stores in-frame clones only, minus some. The sample holds about 28,000 clones, roughly 84% seen once. Sequenced material: CD4+ or CD8+ T cells sorted from blood, taken in a trial of the OX40 agonist ivuxolimab. These receptors all come from an adult with an advanced solid tumor such as melanoma, head and neck, liver or kidney cancer.

The gene calls are TRBV4-3 and TRBJ2-7, with 9 bases aligning to TRBD2. The junction had 2 bases not matched to a gene; V was cut back by 1 base and J by 7 bases. The CDR3 length is 13 residues. From germline, CDR1 is LGHNA and CDR2 YSLEER. The CDR3 DNA reads as TGCGCCAGCAGCCAAGCGAGCGGGGGGGAGCAGTACTTC. This translates into CASSQASGGEQYF.

The chain joins TRBV6-5 to TRBJ2-7; no clear D. The germline CDR1 and CDR2 sequences are MNHEY and SVGAGI. The CDR3 sequence is 15 residues long. The ends were cut back, 0 bases at V and 0 bases at J, with 9 bases in the middle. This CDR3 is CASSYSSGYSYEQYF. Written as DNA, the CDR3 is TGTGCCAGCAGTTACTCGTCGGGCTACTCCTACGAGCAGTACTTC.

This clone occurred once. The genes are TRBV27 and TRBJ2-3; D uncertain. CDR1 and CDR2 from the germline V gene are MNHEY and SMNVEV (reference sequence). V was cut by 5 bases and J by 2 bases, with 2 bases left in between. The CDR3 runs 11 residues. The chain's CDR3 is CASSITDTQYF. The CDR3 DNA is TGTGCCAGCAGTATCACAGATACGCAGTATTTT.

The chain employs TRBV4-1 and TRBJ2-5, with unresolved D. The ends were cut back, 4 bases at V and 3 bases at J, with 3 bases in the middle. CDR1 MGHRA and CDR2 YSYEKL come from the germline V gene. The CDR3 length is 11 residues. The CDR3 DNA follows: TGCGCCAGCAGCCCAGAAGAGACCCAGTACTTC. Residues: CASSPEETQYF.

V is TRBV2 and J is TRBJ2-7, with D unclear. The CDR3 has 14 residues. V was trimmed by 4 bases and J by 3 bases, leaving 13 bases between them. Germline V CDR1 and CDR2: SNHLY, FYNNEI. The CDR3 DNA reads as TGTGCCAGCAGTGCAGCACAAAATCTCTACGAGCAGTACTTC. Amino acids: CASSAAQNLYEQYF.

The CDR3 here is CASSPQGWDPDLNTEAFF. DNA for the CDR3: TGTGCCAGCAGCCCTCAAGGGTGGGACCCCGACTTGAACACTGAAGCTTTCTTT. The chain combines TRBV14 with TRBJ1-1; weak D call: TRBD1 (5 bases). This CDR3 contains 18 residues. Per germline, CDR1 SGHDN and CDR2 FVKESK. V lost 4 bases to trimming and J lost 0 bases, with 21 bases between them. Complete variable domain (other parts from reference TRBV14 and TRBJ1-1): EAGVTQFPSHSVIEKGQTVTLRCDPISGHDNLYWYRRVMGKEIKFLLHFVKESKQDESGMPNNRFLAERTGGTYSTLKVQPAELEDSGVYFCASSPQGWDPDLNTEAFFGQGTRLTVV.

The chain links TRBV6-4 to TRBJ2-1; 9 positions agree with TRBD1. The CDR3 consists of 15 residues. The germline gives CDR1 MRHNA, CDR2 SNTAGT. V lost 0 bases and J lost 9; bases outside the gene matches: 6. The CDR3 coding sequence is TGTGCCAGCAGTGACTCGGGACAGGGTCGGGGTGAGCAGTTCTTC. It encodes CASSDSGQGRGEQFF.

The genes are TRBV27 and TRBJ1-2; a possible D gene is TRBD1 (5 bases). The CDR3 contains 15 residues. V was cut by 2 bases and J by 3 bases, with 13 bases left in between. Germline CDR1 reads MNHEY; CDR2 reads SMNVEV (reference sequence). The CDR3 DNA reads as TGTGCCAGCAGTTTAGTTGGGCCACAGGACTATGGCTACACCTTC. It codes for CASSLVGPQDYGYTF.

V gene TRBV25-1 combines with J gene TRBJ1-1; D is possibly TRBD1 (5 bases). The V end lost 8 bases, the J end lost 4 bases, and 11 bases lay between the germline ends. CDR1 and CDR2 (germline): MGHDK, SYGVNS. CDR3 length equals 12 residues. CDR3 nucleotide sequence: TGTGCCAGCTCCATGGGGCTCACTGAAGCTTTCTTT. It encodes CASSMGLTEAFF. Variable domain in full (rest from reference TRBV25-1 and TRBJ1-1): EADIYQTPRYLVIGTGKKITLECSQTMGHDKMYWYQQDPGMELHLIHYSYGVNSTEKGDLSSESTVSRIRTEHFPLTLESARPSHTSQYLCASSMGLTEAFFGQGTRLTVV.

The chain couples TRBV5-6 to TRBJ2-7, with 9 bases aligning to TRBD1. With V trimmed by 1 base and J by 4 bases, 12 bases remained unmatched. The germline V gene encodes CDR1 SGHDT and CDR2 YYEEEE. The CDR3 sequence is 17 residues long. For the CDR3, the DNA is TGTGCCAGCAGCTTGATAACCGGGACAGGGATCTTTTACGAGCAGTACTTC. This sequence encodes CASSLITGTGIFYEQYF. The full variable domain, rest sourced from reference TRBV5-6 and TRBJ2-7, is DAGVTQSPTHLIKTRGQQVTLRCSPKSGHDTVSWYQQALGQGPQFIFQYYEEEERQRGNFPDRFSGHQFPNYSSELNVNALLLGDSALYLCASSLITGTGIFYEQYFGPGTRLTVT.

In the case of this clone: The sample carries other DNA sequences with the same CDR3. The gene calls are TRBV27 and TRBJ2-1, with 7 bases that match TRBD1. This CDR3 region has 13 residues. The J segment lost 3 bases and the V segment lost 5 bases, leaving 1 base of the junction unmatched. The germline V gene has CDR1 MNHEY and CDR2 SMNVEV (reference sequence). CDR3 nucleotides: TGTGCCAGCAGTGGGGACAGCTACAATGAGCAGTTCTTC. Its translation is CASSGDSYNEQFF.

The chain joins TRBV28 to TRBJ1-2; 8 bases agree with TRBD1. V dropped 10 bases and J dropped 8; count of bases not matched to a gene: 21. Germline CDR1 is MDHEN and CDR2 is SYDVKM. This CDR3 is built from 16 residues. The CDR3 loop reads CATRGNFATGEKGYTF. CDR3 coding DNA: TGTGCCACACGGGGAAATTTCGCGACAGGGGAGAAGGGCTACACCTTC.

The chain is built from TRBV9 and TRBJ1-1; D is ambiguous. Per germline, CDR1 SGDLS and CDR2 YYNGEE. There are 14 residues in the CDR3. Trimming left V 4 bases short and J 0 bases short, with 10 bases between. The CDR3 DNA reads as TGTGCCAGCAGCCCAAGCACGGTGAACACTGAAGCTTTCTTT. Encoded protein: CASSPSTVNTEAFF.

This clone was seen only once. The rearrangement links TRBV2 to TRBJ2-7; D is ambiguous. The CDR3 spans 11 residues. Germline CDR1 SNHLY, CDR2 FYNNEI. V shed 2 bases and J shed 7 bases, with 6 bases lying between them. The CDR3 nucleotides are TGTGCCAGCAGTGAATTCCAGGAGCAGTACTTC. Amino acid sequence: CASSEFQEQYF.

This chain connects TRBV4-1 to TRBJ2-1; the D gene is possibly TRBD2 (5 bases). Deletions cut 4 bases from V and 4 bases from J, with 20 bases between. Germline loops: CDR1 MGHRA, CDR2 YSYEKL. This CDR3 spans 17 amino acids. Here the CDR3 reads CASSLVYGKMIYNEQFF. The DNA for the CDR3 is TGCGCCAGCAGCCTTGTATACGGGAAGATGATATACAATGAGCAGTTCTTC.

The J gene is TRBJ1-3, the V gene TRBV6-1, with TRBD1 identical over 7 bases. CDR3 length equals 15 residues. J was trimmed by 4 bases and V by 1 base; bases with no gene match: 4. Germline lookup yields CDR1 MNHNS and CDR2 SASEGT. CDR3 sequence (DNA): TGTGCCAGCAGTGAAGGAACAGGGGTGGGAAACACCATATATTTT. Protein product: CASSEGTGVGNTIYF.

With regard to this clone: Possible read error: a much larger clone is one base away. Other DNA sequences in this sample translate to the same CDR3. The chain couples TRBV7-9 to TRBJ1-3; maybe TRBD1 (5 bases). CDR1 is SEHNR, CDR2 FQNEAQ, per germline (reference sequence). The CDR3 covers 15 residues. The DNA of the CDR3 is TGTGCCAGCAGCTTAGGTCAGGGAGGCGGAAACACTATATATTTT. As protein: CASSLGQGGGNTIYF.

The V call is TRBV30, the J call TRBJ2-1; 8 nucleotides agree with TRBD2. Germline V gene data show CDR1 as GTSNPN and CDR2 as SVGIG (reference sequence). After removal of 2 bases from V and 7 bases from J, the junction contained 7 bases not matched to a gene. The CDR3 contains 14 residues. CDR3 sequence: CAWSWTSLGNEQFF. For the CDR3, the DNA is TGTGCCTGGAGTTGGACTAGCCTAGGTAATGAGCAGTTCTTC.

The chain recombines TRBV9 with TRBJ1-1; D gene uncertain. V was cut by 0 bases and J by 3 bases, with 15 bases left in between. Looked up from germline, CDR1 is SGDLS and CDR2 is YYNGEE. This CDR3 is 16 amino acids long. As DNA, the CDR3 is TGTGCCAGCAGCGTAGAGGGCGGTCAGGTGGACACTGAAGCTTTCTTT. As protein: CASSVEGGQVDTEAFF.

The J gene is TRBJ2-5, the V gene TRBV18; no firm D call. CDR1 and CDR2 (germline): KGHSH, LQKENI. The CDR3 has 13 residues. V was shortened by 2 bases and J by 5 bases, with 9 bases between the two germline ends. The chain's CDR3 is CASSPNGRETQYF. CDR3 DNA sequence: TGTGCCAGCTCACCAAACGGGCGGGAGACCCAGTACTTC.

V usage is TRBV6-6 and J usage is TRBJ1-1; 7 bases match TRBD1. The CDR3 consists of 15 residues. Germline-derived CDR1 and CDR2 are MNHNY and SVGAGI (reference sequence). V lost 5 bases and J lost 2; bases outside the gene matches: 8. CDR3 nucleotide sequence: TGTGCCAGCAGTCCCGACAGGGATCCAAACACTGAAGCTTTCTTT. Translated, it gives CASSPDRDPNTEAFF.

This chain uses TRBV6-1 with TRBJ2-7, with TRBD1 matching 9 bases. CDR3 length equals 15 residues. Germline V CDR1 and CDR2: MNHNS, SASEGT. The J segment lost 4 bases and the V segment lost 2 bases, leaving 6 bases of the junction unmatched. CDR3 amino acids: CASSENRGLGYEQYF. CDR3 nucleotide sequence: TGTGCCAGCAGTGAAAACAGGGGGCTAGGGTACGAGCAGTACTTC.

V gene TRBV7-9 combines with J gene TRBJ2-1; 8 bases are a match to TRBD2. Germline V lookup: CDR1 SEHNR, CDR2 FQNEAQ (reference sequence). The CDR3 is made up of 15 amino acids. With V trimmed by 5 bases and J by 3 bases, 6 bases remained unmatched. Here the CDR3 DNA reads TGTGCCAGCAGCCACACTAGCGGAGACTACAATGAGCAGTTCTTC. Its protein product is CASSHTSGDYNEQFF.

The chain employs TRBV19 and TRBJ2-7; 13 bases align to TRBD2. Looked up from germline, CDR1 is LNHDA and CDR2 is SQIVND (reference sequence). V lost 3 bases, J lost 7 bases, and 6 bases stayed unmatched. CDR3 length equals 15 residues. In DNA form, the CDR3 reads TGTGCCAGTAGTATTGGACTAGCGGGAGTATCGGAGCAGTACTTC. It codes for CASSIGLAGVSEQYF.

The V gene is TRBV30, the J gene TRBJ2-5; a possible D gene is TRBD1 (6 bases). The CDR3 totals 13 residues. V was clipped by 7 bases and J by 5 bases, with 17 bases between them. The germline CDR1 and CDR2 sequences are GTSNPN and SVGIG (reference sequence). The CDR3 DNA reads TGTGCCTACGTCGGACAGTCGTTGGAGACCCAGTACTTC. It encodes CAYVGQSLETQYF.

The V call is TRBV29-1, the J call TRBJ2-3; TRBD2 aligns across 15 bases. With V trimmed by 7 bases and J by 1 base, 3 bases remained unmatched. The germline V gene has CDR1 SQVTM and CDR2 ANQGSEA. This CDR3 has 15 residues. This CDR3 reads CSGTSGRAGTDTQYF. In nucleotides, the CDR3 is TGCAGCGGGACTAGCGGGAGGGCAGGCACAGATACGCAGTATTTT.

The genes are TRBV9 and TRBJ2-5, with 10 bases that match TRBD2. CDR1 SGDLS and CDR2 YYNGEE come from the germline V gene. CDR3 length: 14 residues. Losses at the gene ends were 3 bases for V and 3 bases for J; bases not matched to a gene: 2. As DNA, the CDR3 is TGTGCCAGCAGCGCTAGCGGGAGCAAAGAGACCCAGTACTTC. Translating it yields CASSASGSKETQYF. The entire variable domain, with the rest obtained from reference TRBV9 and TRBJ2-5, is as follows: DSGVTQTPKHLITATGQRVTLRCSPRSGDLSVYWYQQSLDQGLQFLIQYYNGEERAKGNILERFSAQQFPDLHSELNLSSLELGDSALYFCASSASGSKETQYFGPGTRLLVL.